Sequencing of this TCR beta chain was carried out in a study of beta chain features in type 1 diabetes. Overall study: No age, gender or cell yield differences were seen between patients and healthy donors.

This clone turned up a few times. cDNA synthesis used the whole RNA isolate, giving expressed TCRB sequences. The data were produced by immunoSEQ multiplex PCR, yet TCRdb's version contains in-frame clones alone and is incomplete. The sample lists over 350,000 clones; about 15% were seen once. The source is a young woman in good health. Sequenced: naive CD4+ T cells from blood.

CDR3 sequence: CASSLVPRVGYEQYF. CDR3 bases: TGTGCCAGCAGCTTAGTGCCCCGCGTCGGGTACGAGCAGTACTTC. The V call is TRBV7-8, the J call TRBJ2-7; D call uncertain. CDR3 length: 15 amino acids. The V end lost 1 base, the J end lost 4 bases, and 14 bases lay between the germline ends. Germline CDR1 is SGHVS and CDR2 is FQNEAQ.